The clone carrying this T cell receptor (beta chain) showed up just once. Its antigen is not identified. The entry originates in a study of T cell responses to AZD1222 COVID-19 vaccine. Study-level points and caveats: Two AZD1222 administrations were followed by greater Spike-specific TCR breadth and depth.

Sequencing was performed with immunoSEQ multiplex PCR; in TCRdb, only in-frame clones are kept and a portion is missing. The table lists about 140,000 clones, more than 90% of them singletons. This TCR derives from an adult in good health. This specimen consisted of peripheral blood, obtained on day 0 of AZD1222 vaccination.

CDR3 loop: CASSLAYSDYNEQFF. CDR3 bases: TGTGCCAGCAGCTTAGCGTATTCGGATTACAATGAGCAGTTCTTC. The chain is built from TRBV7-2 and TRBJ2-1, with unresolved D. The V end lost 0 bases, the J end lost 4 bases, and 10 bases lay between the germline ends. The CDR3 totals 15 residues. Germline V gene data show CDR1 as SGHTA and CDR2 as FQGNSA.